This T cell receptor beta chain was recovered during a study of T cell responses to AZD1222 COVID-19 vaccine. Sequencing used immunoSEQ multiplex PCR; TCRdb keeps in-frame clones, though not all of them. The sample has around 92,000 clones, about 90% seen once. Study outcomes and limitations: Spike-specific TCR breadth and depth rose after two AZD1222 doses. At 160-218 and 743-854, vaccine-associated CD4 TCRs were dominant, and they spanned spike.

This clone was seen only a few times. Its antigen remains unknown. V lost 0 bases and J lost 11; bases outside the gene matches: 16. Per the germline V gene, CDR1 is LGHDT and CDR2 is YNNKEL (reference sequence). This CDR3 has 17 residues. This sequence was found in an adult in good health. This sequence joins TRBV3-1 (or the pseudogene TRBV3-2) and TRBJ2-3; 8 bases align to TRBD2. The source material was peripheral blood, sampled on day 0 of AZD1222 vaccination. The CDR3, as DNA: TGTGCCAGCAGCCAAGAAAGGGGCTTGACGGGGGGGCATCAGCAGTATTTT. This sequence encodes CASSQERGLTGGHQQYF.